The TCR beta chain under discussion was sequenced for a study of T-cell memory formation after mild COVID-19. Looking at the study overall: The two donors had largely donor-specific TCR clusters.

TCRdb ran MiXCR on the 5' RACE reads and lists one entry per CDR3 protein. This sample has 180,000 or so distinct CDR3 sequences, with around a tenth found just once. Regarding the study as a whole: Detection of some responders pre-infection suggested pre-existing cross-reactive memory T cells participated. Contracting CD4+ clones sat mainly in CM and EM; CD8+ in EMRA.

This clonotype was seen a single time. What it binds is unknown. The V and J ends lost 0 bases and 1 base respectively, with 13 bases between them. CDR1 DFQATT and CDR2 SNEGSKA come from the germline V gene (reference sequence). The CDR3 loop spans 16 amino acids. The V gene is TRBV20-1, the J gene TRBJ1-5; D gene uncertain. The material sequenced was PBMCs or a T cell subset sorted from them (not recorded which). The TCR sequence derives from a young man who had mild COVID-19 (a few samples of this study predate the infection). Cell type and time point are not known. CDR3 DNA sequence: TGCAGTGCTAGAGAGGTGTCGGCCGGGAGCAATCAGCCCCAGCATTTT. Translation gives CSAREVSAGSNQPQHF.